This T cell receptor beta chain originates from a study of vaccination effects on CD4 cells after COVID-19. Study conclusions and caveats: Infection- and vaccine-induced clones contracted markedly late after vaccination.

For this clone: The antigen is not known.

Germline V lookup: CDR1 SNHLY, CDR2 FYNNEI. The CDR3 has 15 amino acids. The V segment lost 8 bases and the J segment 4 bases; nucleotides outside the gene matches: 10. Sequenced by immunoSEQ multiplex PCR; TCRdb stores in-frame clones only, minus some. In the table there are tens of thousands of clones, less than 85% of which are singletons. Having been cultured for about 10 days, the cells underwent CD4+ T cell isolation. Infection dated between March and December 2020, before the Alpha, Beta and Delta variants reached the United States. Participants got two doses of BNT162b2 or mRNA-1273 vaccine. Half the medium was swapped for IL-2 medium on days 3 and 7.

This receptor was obtained from a human donor who had a prior SARS-CoV-2 infection. The sequenced sample was CD4+ T cells from PBMCs cultured without peptide, obtained after COVID-19 vaccination. This chain links TRBV2 with TRBJ2-1; 8 nucleotides align to TRBD1. CDR3 coding DNA: TGTGCCAGCCGCGGCCGGACAGGGATTTACAATGAGCAGTTCTTC. Translating gives CASRGRTGIYNEQFF.